Listed below are T cell receptor beta chains from one sample, sequenced in a study of PD-L1 blockade in urothelial cancer. Sequencing was performed with immunoSEQ multiplex PCR; in TCRdb, only in-frame clones are kept and a portion is missing. The profile shows 35,000 to 40,000 clones, less than 90% of them singletons. Sequences were derived from PBMCs, sampled around atezolizumab (anti-PD-L1) treatment. The receptors derive from a man between 60 and 75 years old with urothelial cancer. Both conserved end residues are part of each CDR3. A D gene is named only where the DNA matches it firmly. A clone size is listed for some rows: how often the clone was seen (once, few, many), or a class if it is expanded.

CDR3 protein	CDR3 DNA	D gene	V gene	J gene	clone size
CASSATTSGHYTGELFF	TGTGCCAGCAGCGCAACGACTAGCGGGCACTACACCGGGGAGCTGTTTTTT	TRBD2	TRBV9	TRBJ2-2	-
CASSLSVSSSYNEQFF	TGTGCCAGCAGCTTAAGCGTCTCAAGCTCCTACAATGAGCAGTTCTTC	-	TRBV7-6	TRBJ2-1	-
CASSPRTQISDTQYF	TGTGCCAGCAGCCCGAGGACACAGATCTCCGATACGCAGTATTTT	-	TRBV5-6	TRBJ2-3	-
CAISDRVNQPQHF	TGTGCCATCTCGGACAGGGTCAATCAGCCCCAGCATTTT	TRBD1	TRBV10-3	TRBJ1-5	-
CASKQQGAFINEQFF	TGTGCCAGCAAACAACAGGGGGCCTTTATCAATGAGCAGTTCTTC	TRBD1	TRBV6-5	TRBJ2-1	-
CATSRDLTGGPGYTF	TGTGCCACCAGCAGAGATCTAACAGGGGGTCCAGGCTACACCTTC	TRBD1	TRBV15	TRBJ1-2	-
CASSQDYGSSYNEQFF	TGTGCCAGCAGCCAAGATTACGGGAGCTCCTACAATGAGCAGTTCTTC	-	TRBV4-2	TRBJ2-1	once
CAWDYQGVGEQFF	TGTGCCTGGGATTACCAGGGGGTGGGTGAGCAGTTCTTC	TRBD1	TRBV30	TRBJ2-1	-
CASSLGSQVNTEAFF	TGCGCCAGCAGCTTGGGTTCCCAGGTGAACACTGAAGCTTTCTTT	-	TRBV5-1	TRBJ1-1	-
CASSIAAEYQPQHF	TGTGCCAGTAGTATAGCGGCGGAATATCAGCCCCAGCATTTT	-	TRBV19	TRBJ1-5	-
CASSPPDRGRFSYTF	TGTGCCAGCTCACCACCGGACAGGGGGCGGTTTAGCTACACCTTC	TRBD1	TRBV18	TRBJ1-2	-
CASSVAGTEYEAFF	TGTGCCAGCAGCGTCGCCGGGACAGAATATGAAGCTTTCTTT	TRBD1	TRBV9	TRBJ1-1	-
CASSLTPDRENTEAFF	TGTGCCAGCAGCTTAACCCCCGACAGGGAAAACACTGAAGCTTTCTTT	TRBD1	TRBV7-3	TRBJ1-1	-
CASSPGTGGFEQYF	TGTGCCAGCAGTCCCGGGACAGGGGGTTTCGAGCAGTACTTC	TRBD1	TRBV27	TRBJ2-7	-
CASSQSLRGTDTQYF	TGTGCCAGCAGCCAATCGTTGAGGGGCACAGATACGCAGTATTTT	-	TRBV7-9	TRBJ2-3	-
CASSGRTRAYNEQFF	TGTGCCAGCAGTGGCCGGACTAGGGCCTACAATGAGCAGTTCTTC	TRBD2	TRBV2	TRBJ2-1	-
CAIRLRGRADTQYF	TGTGCCATCAGGTTACGGGGGAGGGCAGATACGCAGTATTTT	TRBD2	TRBV10-3	TRBJ2-3	-
CASRVQNTEAFF	TGTGCCAGCAGGGTACAGAACACTGAAGCTTTCTTT	-	TRBV28	TRBJ1-1	-
CASSALGKAYSYGYTF	TGTGCCAGCAGCGCACTGGGCAAGGCTTACTCCTATGGCTACACCTTC	-	TRBV5-6	TRBJ1-2	-
CASSLTQTEVEAFF	TGTGCCAGCAGCTTAACCCAGACAGAGGTAGAAGCTTTCTTT	-	TRBV7-8	TRBJ1-1	few
CASSWLTSGGNTDTQYF	TGCGCCAGCAGCTGGCTGACTAGCGGGGGGAACACAGATACGCAGTATTTT	TRBD2	TRBV5-1	TRBJ2-3	-
CASSQVDRVNTEAFF	TGCGCCAGCAGCCAAGTCGACAGAGTGAACACTGAAGCTTTCTTT	-	TRBV4-3	TRBJ1-1	-
CASGRGGAPLHF	TGTGCCAGCGGTCGGGGGGGGGCACCCCTCCACTTT	-	TRBV27	TRBJ1-6	-
CASSLDRDLVYGYTF	TGCGCCAGCAGCTTGGACAGAGATCTCGTCTATGGCTACACCTTC	-	TRBV5-1	TRBJ1-2	-
CASSVGDSDTGELFF	TGTGCCAGCAGTGTGGGGGACTCGGACACCGGGGAGCTGTTTTTT	-	TRBV2	TRBJ2-2	-
CASSPERLTDTQYF	TGTGCCAGCTCCCCTGAGCGGCTCACAGATACGCAGTATTTT	-	TRBV18	TRBJ2-3	-
CASSVGGQVSYEQYF	TGTGCCAGCAGCGTAGGGGGACAGGTTTCCTACGAGCAGTACTTC	TRBD1	TRBV9	TRBJ2-7	-
CASSITLAGYEQYF	TGTGCCAGTAGTATTACACTAGCGGGTTACGAGCAGTACTTC	TRBD2	TRBV19	TRBJ2-7	-
CARSSTPALPAYEQYF	TGTGCCAGAAGCTCGACTCCCGCTCTCCCGGCCTACGAGCAGTACTTC	-	TRBV5-3	TRBJ2-7	-